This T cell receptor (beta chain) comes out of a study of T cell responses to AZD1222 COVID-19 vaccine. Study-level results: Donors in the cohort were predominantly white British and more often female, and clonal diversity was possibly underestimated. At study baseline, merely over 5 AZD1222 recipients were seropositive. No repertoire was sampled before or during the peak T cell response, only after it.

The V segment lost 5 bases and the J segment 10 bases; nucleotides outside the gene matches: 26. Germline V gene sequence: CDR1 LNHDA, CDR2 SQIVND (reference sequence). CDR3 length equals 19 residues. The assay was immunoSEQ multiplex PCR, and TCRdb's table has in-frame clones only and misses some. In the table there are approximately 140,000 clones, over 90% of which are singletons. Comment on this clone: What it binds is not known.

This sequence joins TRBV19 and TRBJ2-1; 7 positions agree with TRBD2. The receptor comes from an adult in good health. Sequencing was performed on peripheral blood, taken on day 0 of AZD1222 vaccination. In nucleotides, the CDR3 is TGTGCCAGTAGTCAGTTTGGGAGGACTAGGGTAGATGGGTTTAGGGAGCAGTTCTTC. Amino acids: CASSQFGRTRVDGFREQFF.